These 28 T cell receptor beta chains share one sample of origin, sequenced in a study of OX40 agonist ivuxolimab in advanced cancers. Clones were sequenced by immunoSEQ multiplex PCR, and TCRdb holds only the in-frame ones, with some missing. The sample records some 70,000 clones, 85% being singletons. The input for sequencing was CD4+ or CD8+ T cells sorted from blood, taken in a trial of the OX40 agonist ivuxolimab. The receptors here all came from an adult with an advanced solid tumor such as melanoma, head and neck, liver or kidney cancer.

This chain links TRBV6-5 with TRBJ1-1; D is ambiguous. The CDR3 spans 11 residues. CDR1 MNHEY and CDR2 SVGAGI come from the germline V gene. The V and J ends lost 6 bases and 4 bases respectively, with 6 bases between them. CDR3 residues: CASRESTEAFF. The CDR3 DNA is TGTGCCAGCAGAGAGAGCACTGAAGCTTTCTTT.

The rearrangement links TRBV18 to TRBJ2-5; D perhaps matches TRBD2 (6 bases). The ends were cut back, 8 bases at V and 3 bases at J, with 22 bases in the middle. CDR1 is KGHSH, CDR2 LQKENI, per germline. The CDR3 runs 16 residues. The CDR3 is CASTQRSGWEEETQYF. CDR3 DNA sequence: TGTGCCAGCACGCAGCGATCGGGGTGGGAGGAAGAGACCCAGTACTTC. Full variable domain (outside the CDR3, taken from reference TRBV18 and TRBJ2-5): NAGVMQNPRHLVRRRGQEARLRCSPMKGHSHVYWYRQLPEEGLKFMVYLQKENIIDESGMPKERFSAEFPKEGPSILRIQQVVRGDSAAYFCASTQRSGWEEETQYFGPGTRLLVL.

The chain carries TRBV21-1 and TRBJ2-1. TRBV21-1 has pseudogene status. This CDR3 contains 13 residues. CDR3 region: CASSKLWNVEQFF. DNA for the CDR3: TGTGCCAGCAGCAAATTATGGAACGTCGAGCAGTTCTTC.

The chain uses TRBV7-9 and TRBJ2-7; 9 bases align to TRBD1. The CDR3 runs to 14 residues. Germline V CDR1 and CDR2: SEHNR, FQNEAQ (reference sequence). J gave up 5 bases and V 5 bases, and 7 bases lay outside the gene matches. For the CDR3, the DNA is TGTGCCAGCAGCCACGGACAGGGGATCAACGAGCAGTACTTC. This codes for CASSHGQGINEQYF.

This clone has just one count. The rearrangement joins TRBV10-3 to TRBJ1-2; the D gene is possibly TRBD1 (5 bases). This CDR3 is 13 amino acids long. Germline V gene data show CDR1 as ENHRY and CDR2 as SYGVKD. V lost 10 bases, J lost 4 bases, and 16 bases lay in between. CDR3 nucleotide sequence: TGTGCCACTGGGACCGAGAACACCTATGGCTACACCTTC. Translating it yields CATGTENTYGYTF.

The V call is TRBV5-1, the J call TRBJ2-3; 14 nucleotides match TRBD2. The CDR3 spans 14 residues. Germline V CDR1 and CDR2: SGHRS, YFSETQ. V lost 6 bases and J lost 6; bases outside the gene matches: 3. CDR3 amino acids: CASKGLAGEDTQYF. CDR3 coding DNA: TGCGCCAGCAAGGGACTAGCGGGAGAGGATACGCAGTATTTT. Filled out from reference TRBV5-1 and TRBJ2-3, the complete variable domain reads KAGVTQTPRYLIKTRGQQVTLSCSPISGHRSVSWYQQTPGQGLQFLFEYFSETQRNKGNFPGRFSGRQFSNSRSEMNVSTLELGDSALYLCASKGLAGEDTQYFGPGTRLTVL.

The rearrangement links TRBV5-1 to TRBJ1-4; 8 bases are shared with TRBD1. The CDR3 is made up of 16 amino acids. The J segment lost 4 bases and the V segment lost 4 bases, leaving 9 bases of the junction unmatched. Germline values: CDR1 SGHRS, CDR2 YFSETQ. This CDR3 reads CASSPGQGGGNEKLFF. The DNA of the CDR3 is TGCGCCAGCAGCCCCGGACAGGGAGGGGGTAATGAAAAACTGTTTTTT.

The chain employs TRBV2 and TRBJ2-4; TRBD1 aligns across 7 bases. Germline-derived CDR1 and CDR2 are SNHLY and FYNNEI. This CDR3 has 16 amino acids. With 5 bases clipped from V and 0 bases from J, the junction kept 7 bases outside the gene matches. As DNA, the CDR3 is TGTGCCAGCAGTTTGGTAGGGACAGTAGCCAAAAACATTCAGTACTTC. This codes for CASSLVGTVAKNIQYF.

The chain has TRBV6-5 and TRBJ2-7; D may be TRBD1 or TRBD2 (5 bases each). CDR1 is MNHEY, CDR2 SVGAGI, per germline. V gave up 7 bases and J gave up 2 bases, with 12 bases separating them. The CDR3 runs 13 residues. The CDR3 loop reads CASTDGTPYEQYF. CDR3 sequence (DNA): TGTGCCAGCACAGACGGGACCCCCTACGAGCAGTACTTC.

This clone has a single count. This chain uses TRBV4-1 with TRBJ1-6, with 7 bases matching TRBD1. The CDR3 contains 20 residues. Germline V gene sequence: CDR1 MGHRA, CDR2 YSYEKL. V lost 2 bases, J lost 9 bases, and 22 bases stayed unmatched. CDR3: CASSQKTRTGTNVQVSPLHF. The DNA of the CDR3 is TGCGCCAGCAGCCAAAAGACCCGGACAGGCACGAACGTTCAGGTTTCACCCCTCCACTTT.

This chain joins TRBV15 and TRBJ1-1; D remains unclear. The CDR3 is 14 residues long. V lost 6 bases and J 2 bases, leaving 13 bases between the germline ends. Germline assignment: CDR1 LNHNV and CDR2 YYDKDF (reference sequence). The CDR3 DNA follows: TGTGCCACCAGAAGCGGGCTGACAAACACTGAAGCTTTCTTT. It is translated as CATRSGLTNTEAFF.

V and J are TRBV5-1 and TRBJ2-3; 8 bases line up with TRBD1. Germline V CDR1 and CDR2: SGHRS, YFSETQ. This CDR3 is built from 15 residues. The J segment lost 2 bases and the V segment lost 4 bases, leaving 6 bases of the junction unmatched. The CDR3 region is CASSPGQVNTDTQYF. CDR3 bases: TGCGCCAGCAGCCCGGGACAGGTTAACACAGATACGCAGTATTTT.

This CDR3 reads CAISGGNYEAFF. The CDR3 nucleotides read TGTGCCATCAGTGGGGGGAACTATGAAGCTTTCTTT. The chain employs TRBV10-3 and TRBJ1-1; tentative D call: TRBD1 (5 bases). The germline V gene has CDR1 ENHRY and CDR2 SYGVKD. The germline V and J ends were trimmed by 4 bases and 7 bases, with 10 bases remaining between them. The CDR3 is 12 amino acids.

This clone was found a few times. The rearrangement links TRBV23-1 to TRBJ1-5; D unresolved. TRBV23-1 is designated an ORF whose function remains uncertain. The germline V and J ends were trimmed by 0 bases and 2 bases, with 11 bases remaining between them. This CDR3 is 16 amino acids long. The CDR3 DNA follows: TGCGCCAGCAGTCAATCCTTACCCGGGGGCAATCAGCCCCAGCATTTT. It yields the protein CASSQSLPGGNQPQHF.

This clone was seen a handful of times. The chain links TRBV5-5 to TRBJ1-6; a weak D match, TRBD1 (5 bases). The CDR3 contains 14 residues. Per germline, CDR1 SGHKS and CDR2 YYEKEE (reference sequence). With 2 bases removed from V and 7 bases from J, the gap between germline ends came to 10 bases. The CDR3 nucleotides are TGTGCCAGCAGCTTTTTGACAGCCAATTCACCCCTCCACTTT. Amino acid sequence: CASSFLTANSPLHF.

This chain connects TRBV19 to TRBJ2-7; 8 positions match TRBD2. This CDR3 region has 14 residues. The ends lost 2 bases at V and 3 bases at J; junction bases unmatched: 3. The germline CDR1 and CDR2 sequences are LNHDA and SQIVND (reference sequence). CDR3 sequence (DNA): TGTGCCAGTAGTATACTGAGCGGGGGCTACGAGCAGTACTTC. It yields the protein CASSILSGGYEQYF.

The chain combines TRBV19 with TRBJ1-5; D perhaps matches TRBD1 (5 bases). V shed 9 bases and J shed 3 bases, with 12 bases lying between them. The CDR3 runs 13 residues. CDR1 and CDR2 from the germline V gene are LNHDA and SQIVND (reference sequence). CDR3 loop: CASGGGVNQPQHF. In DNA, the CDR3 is TGTGCCAGCGGGGGGGGAGTCAATCAGCCCCAGCATTTT.

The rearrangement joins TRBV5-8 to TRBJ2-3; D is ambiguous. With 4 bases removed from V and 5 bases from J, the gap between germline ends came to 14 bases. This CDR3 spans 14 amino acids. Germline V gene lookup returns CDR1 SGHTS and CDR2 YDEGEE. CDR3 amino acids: CASSAPVLIDTQYF. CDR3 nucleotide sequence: TGTGCCAGCAGCGCGCCCGTCCTCATAGATACGCAGTATTTT.

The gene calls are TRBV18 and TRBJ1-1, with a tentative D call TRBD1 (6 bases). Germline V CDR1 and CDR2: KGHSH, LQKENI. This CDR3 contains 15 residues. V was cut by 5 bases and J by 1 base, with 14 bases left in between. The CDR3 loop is CASSKRTDPNTEAFF. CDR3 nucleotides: TGTGCCAGCTCAAAGAGGACAGATCCGAACACTGAAGCTTTCTTT.

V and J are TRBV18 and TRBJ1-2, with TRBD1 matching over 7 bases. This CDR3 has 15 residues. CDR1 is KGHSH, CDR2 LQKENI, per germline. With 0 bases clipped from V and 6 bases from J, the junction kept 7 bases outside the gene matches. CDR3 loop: CASSPPNRGGDGYTF. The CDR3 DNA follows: TGTGCCAGCTCACCACCGAACAGGGGAGGGGATGGCTACACCTTC.

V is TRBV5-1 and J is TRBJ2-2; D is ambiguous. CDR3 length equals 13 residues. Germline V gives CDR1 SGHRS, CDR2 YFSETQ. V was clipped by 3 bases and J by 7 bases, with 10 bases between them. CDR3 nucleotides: TGCGCCAGCAGCTCCCTAGAGGTCGGGGAGCTGTTTTTT. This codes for CASSSLEVGELFF.

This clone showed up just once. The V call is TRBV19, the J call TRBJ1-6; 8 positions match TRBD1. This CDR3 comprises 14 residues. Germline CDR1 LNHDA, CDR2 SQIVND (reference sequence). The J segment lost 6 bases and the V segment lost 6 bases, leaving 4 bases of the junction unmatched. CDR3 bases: TGTGCCAGTAGGACCGGACAGGGTAATTCACCCCTCCACTTT. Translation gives CASRTGQGNSPLHF.

The CDR3 protein is CASGGAGDTEAFF. The CDR3, as DNA: TGTGCCAGCGGCGGCGCAGGGGACACTGAAGCTTTCTTT. The chain joins TRBV2 to TRBJ1-1; weak D call: TRBD1 (6 bases). The germline V gene encodes CDR1 SNHLY and CDR2 FYNNEI. This CDR3 spans 13 amino acids. V shed 8 bases and J shed 3 bases, with 13 bases lying between them.

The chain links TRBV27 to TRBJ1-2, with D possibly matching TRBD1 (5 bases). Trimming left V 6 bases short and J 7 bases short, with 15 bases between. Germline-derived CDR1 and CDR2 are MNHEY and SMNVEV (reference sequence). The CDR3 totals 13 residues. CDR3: CASRGAGRSGYTF. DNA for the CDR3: TGTGCCAGCAGAGGGGCAGGGAGAAGTGGCTACACCTTC.

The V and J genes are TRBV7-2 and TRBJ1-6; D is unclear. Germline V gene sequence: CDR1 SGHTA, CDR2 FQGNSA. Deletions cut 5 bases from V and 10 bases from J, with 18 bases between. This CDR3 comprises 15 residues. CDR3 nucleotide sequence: TGTGCCAGCAGCCTAAGCTCCGTCCCGGGATCACCCCTCCACTTT. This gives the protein CASSLSSVPGSPLHF.

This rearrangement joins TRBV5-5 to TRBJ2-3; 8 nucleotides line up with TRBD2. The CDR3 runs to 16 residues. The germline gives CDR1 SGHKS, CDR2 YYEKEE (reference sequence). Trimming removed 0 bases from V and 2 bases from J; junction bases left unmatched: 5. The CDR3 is CASSLERGPNTDTQYF. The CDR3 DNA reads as TGTGCCAGCAGCTTGGAGCGGGGGCCTAACACAGATACGCAGTATTTT.

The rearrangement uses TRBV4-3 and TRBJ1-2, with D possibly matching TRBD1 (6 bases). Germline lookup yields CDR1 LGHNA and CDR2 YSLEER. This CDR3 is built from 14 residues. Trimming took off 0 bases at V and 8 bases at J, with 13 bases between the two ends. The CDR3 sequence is CASSQEAGAWGYTF. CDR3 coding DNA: TGCGCCAGCAGCCAAGAGGCGGGGGCTTGGGGCTACACCTTC.

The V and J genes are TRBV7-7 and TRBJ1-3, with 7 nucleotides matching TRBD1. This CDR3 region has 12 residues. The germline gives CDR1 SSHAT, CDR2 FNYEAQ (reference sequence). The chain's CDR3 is CADRVCGNTIYF. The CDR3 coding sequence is TGTGCTGACAGGGTTTGTGGAAACACCATATATTTT. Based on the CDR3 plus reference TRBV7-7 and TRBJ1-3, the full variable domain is GAGVSQSPRYKVTKRGQDVTLRCDPISSHATLYWYQQALGQGPEFLTYFNYEAQPDKSGLPSDRFSAERPEGSISTLTIQRTEQRDSAMYRCADRVCGNTIYFGEGSWLTVV.